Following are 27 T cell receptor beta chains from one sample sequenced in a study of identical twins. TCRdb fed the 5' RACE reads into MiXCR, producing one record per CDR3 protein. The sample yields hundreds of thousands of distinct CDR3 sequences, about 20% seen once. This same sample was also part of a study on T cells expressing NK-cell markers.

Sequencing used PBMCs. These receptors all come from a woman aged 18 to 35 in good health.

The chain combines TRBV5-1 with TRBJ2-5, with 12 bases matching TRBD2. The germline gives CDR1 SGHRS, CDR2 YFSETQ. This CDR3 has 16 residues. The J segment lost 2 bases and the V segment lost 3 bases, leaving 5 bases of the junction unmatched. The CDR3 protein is CASSWGLAGRQETQYF. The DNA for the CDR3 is TGCGCCAGCAGCTGGGGACTAGCGGGCAGACAAGAGACCCAGTACTTC.

In DNA form, the CDR3 reads TGCGCCAGCAGCCAAGAACAGGACACTCCGGAAGCTTTCTTT. This translates into CASSQEQDTPEAFF. The V and J genes are TRBV4-1 and TRBJ1-1; perhaps TRBD1 as D (5 bases). Trimming took 0 bases from V and 8 from J, leaving 13 bases between them. CDR3 length equals 14 residues. Germline assignment: CDR1 MGHRA and CDR2 YSYEKL.

The CDR3 loop is CASSLAGTGNTGELFF. In DNA, the CDR3 is TGTGCCAGCAGCTTGGCCGGGACAGGGAACACCGGGGAGCTGTTTTTT. The chain joins TRBV7-9 to TRBJ2-2; 8 bases line up with TRBD1. The V gene end was trimmed by 3 bases and the J gene end by 1 base; junction bases not matched to a gene: 4. The CDR3 has 16 amino acids. The germline CDR1 and CDR2 sequences are SEHNR and FQNEAQ (reference sequence).

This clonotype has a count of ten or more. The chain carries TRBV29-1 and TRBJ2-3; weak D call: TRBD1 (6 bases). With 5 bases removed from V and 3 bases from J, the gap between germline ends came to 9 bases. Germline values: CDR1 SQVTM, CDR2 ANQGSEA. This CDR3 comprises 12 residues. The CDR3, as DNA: TGCAGCGTTACTCAGGGGACAGATACGCAGTATTTT. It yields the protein CSVTQGTDTQYF.

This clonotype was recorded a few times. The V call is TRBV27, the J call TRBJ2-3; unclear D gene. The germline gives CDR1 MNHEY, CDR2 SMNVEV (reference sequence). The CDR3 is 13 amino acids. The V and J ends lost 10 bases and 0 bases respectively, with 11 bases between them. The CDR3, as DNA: TGTGCCACCGCCCGGTTTAGCACAGATACGCAGTATTTT. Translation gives CATARFSTDTQYF.

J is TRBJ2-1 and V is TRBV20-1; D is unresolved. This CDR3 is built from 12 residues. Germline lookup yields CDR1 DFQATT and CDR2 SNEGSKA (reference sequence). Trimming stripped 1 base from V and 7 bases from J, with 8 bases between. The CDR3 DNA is TGCAGTGCTAGAGGGGGTGGAAATGAGCAGTTCTTC. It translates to CSARGGGNEQFF.

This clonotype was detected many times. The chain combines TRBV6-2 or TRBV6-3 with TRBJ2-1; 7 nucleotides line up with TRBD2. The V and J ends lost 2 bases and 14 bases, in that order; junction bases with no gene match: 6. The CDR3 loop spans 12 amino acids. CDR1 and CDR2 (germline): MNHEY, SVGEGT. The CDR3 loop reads CASSYRGAGKFF. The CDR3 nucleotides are TGTGCCAGCAGTTACAGGGGAGCGGGGAAGTTCTTC.

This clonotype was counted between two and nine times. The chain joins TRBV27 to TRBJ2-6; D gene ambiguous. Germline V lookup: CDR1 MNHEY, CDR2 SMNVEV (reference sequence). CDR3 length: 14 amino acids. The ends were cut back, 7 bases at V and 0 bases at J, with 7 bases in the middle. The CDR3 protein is CASKRFSGANVLTF. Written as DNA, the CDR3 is TGTGCCAGCAAACGGTTCTCTGGGGCCAACGTCCTGACTTTC.

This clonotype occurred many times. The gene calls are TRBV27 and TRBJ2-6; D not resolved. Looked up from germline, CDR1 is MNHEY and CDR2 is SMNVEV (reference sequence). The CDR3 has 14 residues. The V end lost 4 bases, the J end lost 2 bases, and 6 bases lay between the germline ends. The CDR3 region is CASSSGTGANVLTF. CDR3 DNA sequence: TGTGCCAGCAGTTCTGGGACTGGGGCCAACGTCCTGACTTTC.

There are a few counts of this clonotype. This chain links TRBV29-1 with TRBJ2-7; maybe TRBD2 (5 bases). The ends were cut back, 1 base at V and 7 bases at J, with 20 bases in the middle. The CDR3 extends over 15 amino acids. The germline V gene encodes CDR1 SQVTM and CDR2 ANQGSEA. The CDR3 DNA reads TGCAGCGTTGAAGGGAAGGATACTAGTTCTGGTGAGCAGTACTTC. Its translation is CSVEGKDTSSGEQYF.

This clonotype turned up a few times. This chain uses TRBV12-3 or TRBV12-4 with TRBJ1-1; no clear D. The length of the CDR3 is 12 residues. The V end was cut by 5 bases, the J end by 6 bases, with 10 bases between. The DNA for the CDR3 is TGTGCCAGCAGTCTCCAGGCTTCTGAAGCTTTCTTT. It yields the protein CASSLQASEAFF.

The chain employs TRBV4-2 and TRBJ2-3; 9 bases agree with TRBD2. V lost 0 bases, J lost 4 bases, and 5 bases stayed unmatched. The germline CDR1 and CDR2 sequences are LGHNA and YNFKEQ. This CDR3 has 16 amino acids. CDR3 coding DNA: TGTGCCAGCAGCCAAGACCGGCGGGGGGGCTCAGATACGCAGTATTTT. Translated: CASSQDRRGGSDTQYF.

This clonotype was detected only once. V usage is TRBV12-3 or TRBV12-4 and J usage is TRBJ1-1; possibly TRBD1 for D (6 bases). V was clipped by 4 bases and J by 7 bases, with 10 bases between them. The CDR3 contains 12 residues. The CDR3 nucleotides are TGTGCCAGCAGTTCCACAGGGAATGAAGCTTTCTTT. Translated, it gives CASSSTGNEAFF.

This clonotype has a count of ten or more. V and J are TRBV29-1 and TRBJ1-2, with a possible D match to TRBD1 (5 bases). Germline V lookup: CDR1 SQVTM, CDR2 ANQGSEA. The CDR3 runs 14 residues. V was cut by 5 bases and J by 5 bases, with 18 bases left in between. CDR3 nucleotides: TGCAGCGTTTTACACGGGGGTTACCCATATGGCTACACCTTC. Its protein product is CSVLHGGYPYGYTF.

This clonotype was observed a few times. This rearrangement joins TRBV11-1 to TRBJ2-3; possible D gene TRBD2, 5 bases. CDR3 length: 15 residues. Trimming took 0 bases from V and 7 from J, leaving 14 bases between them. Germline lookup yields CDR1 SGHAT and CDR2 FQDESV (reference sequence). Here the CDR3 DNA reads TGTGCCAGCAGCTTAGCTGGGAGCGCCGGACATACGCAGTATTTT. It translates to CASSLAGSAGHTQYF.

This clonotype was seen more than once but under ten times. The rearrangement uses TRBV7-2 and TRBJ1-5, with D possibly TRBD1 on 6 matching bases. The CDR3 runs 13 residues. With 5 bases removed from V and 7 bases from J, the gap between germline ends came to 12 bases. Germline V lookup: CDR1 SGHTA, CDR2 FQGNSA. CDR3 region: CASSAQGDQPQHF. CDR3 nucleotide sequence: TGTGCCAGCAGCGCACAGGGAGACCAGCCCCAGCATTTT.

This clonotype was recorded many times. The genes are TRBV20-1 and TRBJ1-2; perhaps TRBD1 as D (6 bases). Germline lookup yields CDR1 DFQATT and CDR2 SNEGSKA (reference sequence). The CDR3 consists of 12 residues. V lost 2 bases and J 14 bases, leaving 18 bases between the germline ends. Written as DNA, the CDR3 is TGCAGTGCTAGACACCCGCAGGGGCATGAGACCTTC. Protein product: CSARHPQGHETF.

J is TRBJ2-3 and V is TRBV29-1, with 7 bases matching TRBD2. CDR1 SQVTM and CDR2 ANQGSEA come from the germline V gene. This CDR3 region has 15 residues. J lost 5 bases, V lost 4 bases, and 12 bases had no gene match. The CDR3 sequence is CSVAAGGGPGDTQYF. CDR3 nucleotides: TGCAGCGTTGCGGCCGGGGGAGGGCCGGGAGATACGCAGTATTTT.

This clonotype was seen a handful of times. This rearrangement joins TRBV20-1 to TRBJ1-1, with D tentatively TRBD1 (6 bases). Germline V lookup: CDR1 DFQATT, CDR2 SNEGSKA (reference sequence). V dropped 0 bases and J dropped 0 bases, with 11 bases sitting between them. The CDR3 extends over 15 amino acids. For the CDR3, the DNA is TGCAGTGCTAGAGATGGACAGTTCATGAACACTGAAGCTTTCTTT. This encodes CSARDGQFMNTEAFF.

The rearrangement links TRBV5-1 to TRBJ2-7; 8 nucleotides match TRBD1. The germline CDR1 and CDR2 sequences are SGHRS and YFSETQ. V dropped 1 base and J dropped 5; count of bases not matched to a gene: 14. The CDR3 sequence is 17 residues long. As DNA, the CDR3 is TGCGCCAGCAGCTTGTCTCCTCCGAGACAGGGGCCCCACGAGCAGTACTTC. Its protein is CASSLSPPRQGPHEQYF.

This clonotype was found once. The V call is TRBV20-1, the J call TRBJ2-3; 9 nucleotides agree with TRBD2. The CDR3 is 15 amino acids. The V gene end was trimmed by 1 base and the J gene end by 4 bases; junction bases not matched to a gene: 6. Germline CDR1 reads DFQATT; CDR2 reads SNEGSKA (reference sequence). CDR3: CSARASGMGADTQYF. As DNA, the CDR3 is TGCAGTGCTAGAGCTAGCGGGATGGGCGCAGATACGCAGTATTTT.

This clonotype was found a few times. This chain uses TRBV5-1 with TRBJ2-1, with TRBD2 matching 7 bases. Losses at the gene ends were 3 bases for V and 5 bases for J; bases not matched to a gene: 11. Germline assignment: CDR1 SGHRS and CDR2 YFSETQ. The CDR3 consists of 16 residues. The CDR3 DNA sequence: TGCGCCAGCAGCTGGGGAGGGATAGCGGCAAACAATGAGCAGTTCTTC. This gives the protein CASSWGGIAANNEQFF.

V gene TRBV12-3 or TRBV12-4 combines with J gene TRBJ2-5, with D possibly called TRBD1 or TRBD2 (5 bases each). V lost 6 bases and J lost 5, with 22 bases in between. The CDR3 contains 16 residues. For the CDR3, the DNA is TGTGCCAGCAGCCTGGGAGACAGACCCCCAGGGGAGACCCAGTACTTC. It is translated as CASSLGDRPPGETQYF.

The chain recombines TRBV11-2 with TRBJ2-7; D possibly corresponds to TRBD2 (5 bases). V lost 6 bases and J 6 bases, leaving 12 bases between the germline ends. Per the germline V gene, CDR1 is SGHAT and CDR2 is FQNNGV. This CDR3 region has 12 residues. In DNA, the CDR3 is TGTGCCAGCAGATTAAGCGGATCCGAGCAGTACTTC. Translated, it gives CASRLSGSEQYF.

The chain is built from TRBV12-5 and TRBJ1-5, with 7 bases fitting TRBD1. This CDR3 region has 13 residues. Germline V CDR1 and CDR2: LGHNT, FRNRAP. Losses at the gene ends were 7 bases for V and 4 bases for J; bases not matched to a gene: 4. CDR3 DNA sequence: TGTGCTAGTGATAAACAGGGGAATCAGCCCCAGCATTTT. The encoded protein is CASDKQGNQPQHF.

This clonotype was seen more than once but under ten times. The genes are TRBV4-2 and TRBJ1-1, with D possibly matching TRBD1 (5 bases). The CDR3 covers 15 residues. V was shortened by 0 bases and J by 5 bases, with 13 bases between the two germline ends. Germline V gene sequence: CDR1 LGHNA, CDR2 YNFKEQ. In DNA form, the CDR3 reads TGTGCCAGCAGCCAAGATACCCAGGGACGGACTGAAGCTTTCTTT. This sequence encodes CASSQDTQGRTEAFF.

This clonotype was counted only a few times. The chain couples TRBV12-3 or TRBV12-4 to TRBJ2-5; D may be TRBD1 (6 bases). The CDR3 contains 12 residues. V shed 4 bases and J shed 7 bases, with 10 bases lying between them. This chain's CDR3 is CASSSNRATQYF. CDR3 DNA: TGTGCCAGCAGTTCCAACAGGGCGACCCAGTACTTC.